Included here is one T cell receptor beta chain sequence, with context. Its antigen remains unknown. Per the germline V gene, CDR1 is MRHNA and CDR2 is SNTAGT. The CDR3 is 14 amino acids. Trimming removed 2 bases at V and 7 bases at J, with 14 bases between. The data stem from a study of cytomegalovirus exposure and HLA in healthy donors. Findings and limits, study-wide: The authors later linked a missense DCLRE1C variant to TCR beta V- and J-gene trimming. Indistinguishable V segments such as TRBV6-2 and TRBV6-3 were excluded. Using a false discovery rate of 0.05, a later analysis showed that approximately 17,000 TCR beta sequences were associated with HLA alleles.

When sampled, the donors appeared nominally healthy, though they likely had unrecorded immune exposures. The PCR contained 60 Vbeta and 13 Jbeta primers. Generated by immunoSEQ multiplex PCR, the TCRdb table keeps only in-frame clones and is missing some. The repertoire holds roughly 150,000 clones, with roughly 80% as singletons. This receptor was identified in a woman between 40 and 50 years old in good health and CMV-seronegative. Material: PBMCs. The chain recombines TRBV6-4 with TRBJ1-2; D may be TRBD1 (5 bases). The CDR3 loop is CASSDGGEGSGYTF. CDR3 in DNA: TGTGCCAGCAGTGACGGGGGGGAGGGAAGTGGCTACACCTTC.